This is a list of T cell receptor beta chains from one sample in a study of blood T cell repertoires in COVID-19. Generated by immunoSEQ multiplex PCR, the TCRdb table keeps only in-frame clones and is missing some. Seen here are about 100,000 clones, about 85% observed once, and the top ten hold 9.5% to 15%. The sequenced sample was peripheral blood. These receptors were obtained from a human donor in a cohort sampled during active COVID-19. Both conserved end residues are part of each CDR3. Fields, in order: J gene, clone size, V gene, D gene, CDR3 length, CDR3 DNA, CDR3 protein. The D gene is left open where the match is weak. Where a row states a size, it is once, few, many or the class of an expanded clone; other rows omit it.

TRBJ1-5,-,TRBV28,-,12,TGTGCCAGCAGTTTATTCTCTCAGCCCCAGCATTTT,CASSLFSQPQHF
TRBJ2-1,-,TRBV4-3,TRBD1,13,TGCGCCAGCAGCCAAACTACGACAGGGGATGAGTTCTTC,CASSQTTTGDEFF
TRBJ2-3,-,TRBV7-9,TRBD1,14,TGTGCCAGCAGCCGGGACAGCAGCACAGATACGCAGTATTTT,CASSRDSSTDTQYF
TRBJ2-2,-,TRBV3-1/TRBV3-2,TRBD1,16,TGTGCCAGCAGCCAAGTGAGGACAGGGGACACCGGGGAGCTGTTTTTT,CASSQVRTGDTGELFF
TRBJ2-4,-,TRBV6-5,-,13,TGTGCCAGCAGCGCAGGGTCTATAGACATTCAGTACTTC,CASSAGSIDIQYF
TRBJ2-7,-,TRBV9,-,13,TGTGCCAGCAGCGTAGGAGACTCCTACGAGCAGTACTTC,CASSVGDSYEQYF
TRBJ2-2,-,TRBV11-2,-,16,TGTGCCAGCAGCTCCCTAGCCCCAGGGACTTTCGGGGAGCTGTTTTTT,CASSSLAPGTFGELFF
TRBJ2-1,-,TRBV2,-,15,TGTGCCAGCGGGGCGGGGACAGCTTCCTACAATGAGCAGTTCTTC,CASGAGTASYNEQFF
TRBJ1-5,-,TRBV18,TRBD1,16,TGTGCCAGCTCACCGACCTATGACAGGGGCGATCAGCCCCAGCATTTT,CASSPTYDRGDQPQHF
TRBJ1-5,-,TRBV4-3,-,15,TGCGCCAGCAGCCAAGATTCACAGACCAATCAGCCCCAGCATTTT,CASSQDSQTNQPQHF
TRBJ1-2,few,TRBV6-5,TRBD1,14,TGTGCCAGCAAACTGACAGGGAACAGCTATGGCTACACCTTC,CASKLTGNSYGYTF
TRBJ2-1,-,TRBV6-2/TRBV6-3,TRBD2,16,TGTGCCAGCAGTAAATCCGGGACTAGCGGGCACAATGAGCAGTTCTTC,CASSKSGTSGHNEQFF
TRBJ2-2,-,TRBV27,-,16,TGTGCCAGCAGTTTTTTTAGCCTCTCGGGAGCCGGGGAGCTGTTTTTT,CASSFFSLSGAGELFF
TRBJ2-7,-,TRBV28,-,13,TGTGCCAGCCAGGGGCTACCTTTCTACGAGCAGTACTTC,CASQGLPFYEQYF
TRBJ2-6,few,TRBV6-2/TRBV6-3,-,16,TGTGCCAGCAGCCCCCCGGCGGGCTCTGGGGCCAACGTCCTGACTTTC,CASSPPAGSGANVLTF
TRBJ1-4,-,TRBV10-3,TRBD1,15,TGTGCCATCAGTGATCTTGGGACAGAAAATGAAAAACTGTTTTTT,CAISDLGTENEKLFF
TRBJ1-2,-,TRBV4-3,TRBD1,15,TGCGCCAGCAGCCCCACCGGGACAGACCCCAGAGGCTACACCTTC,CASSPTGTDPRGYTF
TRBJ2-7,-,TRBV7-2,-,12,TGTGCCAGCAGCTTAGCCCTCTACGAGCAGTACTTC,CASSLALYEQYF
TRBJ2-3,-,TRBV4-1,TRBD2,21,TGCGCCAGCAGCCAAGATGTGCCCCGGACTAGCGGGAGGTTTACCACAGATACGCAGTATTTT,CASSQDVPRTSGRFTTDTQYF